Below, 25 T cell receptor beta chains from the same sample are listed, as sequenced in a study of cytomegalovirus exposure and HLA in healthy donors (dated 2017 in TCRdb). The receptor library was made with the immunoSEQ multiplex PCR assay. The multiplex PCR relied on a mix of 60 forward primers for TCR Vbeta segments and 13 reverse primers for TCR Jbeta segments. TCRdb took over this immuneACCESS table, retaining in-frame rearrangements with V and J assigned. Such tables are incomplete; in checked studies, under half of the missing clones stem from an unresolved V gene, and the remainder is unexplained. This sample lists approximately 60,000 clones; about 86% were detected once. The top ten hold around 1.8% of the sample. The sample consisted of PBMCs. The source of these receptors is a middle-aged man in good health and CMV-seronegative.

This clone turned up a few times. This chain connects TRBV5-1 to TRBJ1-4, with TRBD1 matching over 10 bases. The germline V gene encodes CDR1 SGHRS and CDR2 YFSETQ. The V gene end was trimmed by 3 bases and the J gene end by 8 bases; junction bases not matched to a gene: 4. The CDR3 extends over 14 amino acids. CDR3 in DNA: TGCGCCAGCAGCTCCGGGACAGGGGACGAAAAACTGTTTTTT. It specifies CASSSGTGDEKLFF. The whole variable domain, remainder taken from reference TRBV5-1 and TRBJ1-4, is KAGVTQTPRYLIKTRGQQVTLSCSPISGHRSVSWYQQTPGQGLQFLFEYFSETQRNKGNFPGRFSGRQFSNSRSEMNVSTLELGDSALYLCASSSGTGDEKLFFGSGTQLSVL.

The chain couples TRBV2 to TRBJ2-5; TRBD2 matches at 12 bases. CDR1 is SNHLY and CDR2 is FYNNEI in the germline V gene. J gave up 3 bases and V 9 bases, and 8 bases lay outside the gene matches. There are 15 residues in the CDR3. CDR3 DNA sequence: TGTGCCAGTAGAGTAAGGACTAGCGGGGAAGAGACCCAGTACTTC. The encoded protein is CASRVRTSGEETQYF. The full variable domain, rest sourced from reference TRBV2 and TRBJ2-5, is EPEVTQTPSHQVTQMGQEVILRCVPISNHLYFYWYRQILGQKVEFLVSFYNNEISEKSEIFDDQFSVERPDGSNFTLKIRSTKLEDSAMYFCASRVRTSGEETQYFGPGTRLLVL.

This rearrangement joins TRBV6-5 to TRBJ2-5, with D hard to call. The CDR3 covers 14 residues. CDR1 MNHEY and CDR2 SVGAGI come from the germline V gene. V lost 5 bases to trimming and J lost 4 bases, with 14 bases between them. CDR3 in amino acids: CASSTNNSPETQYF. The CDR3 DNA reads as TGTGCCAGCAGTACTAACAATTCCCCAGAGACCCAGTACTTC.

This clone was counted once. CDR3 protein: CASSLGAVGGYGYTF. DNA for the CDR3: TGCGCCAGCAGCTTGGGGGCGGTAGGAGGCTATGGCTACACCTTC. V is TRBV5-1 and J is TRBJ1-2; D unresolved. The CDR3 spans 15 residues. Germline CDR1 SGHRS, CDR2 YFSETQ. V was pared by 0 bases and J by 4 bases, with 13 bases between.

J is TRBJ2-3 and V is TRBV9; the match to TRBD2 covers 8 bases. Per germline, CDR1 SGDLS and CDR2 YYNGEE. Losses at the gene ends were 5 bases for V and 3 bases for J; bases not matched to a gene: 5. The CDR3 has 14 residues. The CDR3 nucleotides read TGTGCCAGCAGTCAGGCGGGGGGAACAGATACGCAGTATTTT. Its translation: CASSQAGGTDTQYF.

The chain links TRBV5-1 to TRBJ2-3; 7 bases fit TRBD2. The trim removed 0 bases at V and 0 bases at J, leaving 4 bases unmatched. The germline gives CDR1 SGHRS, CDR2 YFSETQ. This CDR3 spans 16 amino acids. CDR3 DNA sequence: TGCGCCAGCAGCTTGGGGGCTAGCGGAAGCACAGATACGCAGTATTTT. Its protein product is CASSLGASGSTDTQYF.

The chain recombines TRBV7-9 with TRBJ1-2; 9 nucleotides line up with TRBD1. V gave up 2 bases and J gave up 4 bases; unmatched junction bases: 5. Germline CDR1 and CDR2: SEHNR and FQNEAQ (reference sequence). The CDR3 runs to 15 residues. CDR3 in amino acids: CASSLPGTGSYGYTF. The CDR3 coding sequence is TGTGCCAGCAGCTTACCCGGGACAGGGAGCTATGGCTACACCTTC.

The chain joins TRBV2 to TRBJ1-6; D remains ambiguous. The length of the CDR3 is 13 residues. The V gene's germline CDR1 is SNHLY and CDR2 FYNNEI. Trimming pared 6 bases from V and 7 bases from J, leaving 10 bases between. Here the CDR3 reads CASREGSNSPLHF. The CDR3 bases are TGTGCCAGCAGGGAGGGTTCAAATTCACCCCTCCACTTT.

This rearrangement joins TRBV5-1 to TRBJ1-1; a weak D match, TRBD1 (5 bases). The V and J ends lost 4 bases and 0 bases respectively, with 19 bases between them. The CDR3 totals 17 residues. Germline V gene sequence: CDR1 SGHRS, CDR2 YFSETQ. CDR3 amino acids: CASSDSSLQVMNTEAFF. In DNA form, the CDR3 reads TGCGCCAGCAGCGACAGCTCCCTTCAAGTTATGAACACTGAAGCTTTCTTT.

The chain carries TRBV14 and TRBJ1-2, with a weak D call TRBD1 (5 bases). This CDR3 spans 13 amino acids. Germline CDR1 reads SGHDN; CDR2 reads FVKESK. V dropped 3 bases and J dropped 4 bases, with 9 bases sitting between them. Here the CDR3 DNA reads TGTGCCAGCAGCCAGTCAGGGTTCTATGGCTACACCTTC. It specifies CASSQSGFYGYTF.

The rearrangement links TRBV19 to TRBJ1-5; D gene unclear. This CDR3 comprises 14 residues. V was pared by 8 bases and J by 1 base, with 12 bases between. CDR1 is LNHDA, CDR2 SQIVND, per germline (reference sequence). CDR3 nucleotide sequence: TGTGCCAGTCTCGGTCGGGTAAGCAATCAGCCCCAGCATTTT. It codes for CASLGRVSNQPQHF.

The CDR3 nucleotides are TGTGCCAGCATCGGTGGGGGACATCAAGAGACCCAGTACTTC. Protein product: CASIGGGHQETQYF. The J gene is TRBJ2-5, the V gene TRBV6-1; weak D call: TRBD1 (6 bases). This CDR3 has 14 amino acids. Looked up from germline, CDR1 is MNHNS and CDR2 is SASEGT. V was cut by 7 bases and J by 2 bases, with 14 bases left in between.

This clone appeared a single time. The chain uses TRBV9 and TRBJ2-5; 8 nucleotides line up with TRBD1. Germline V gene data show CDR1 as SGDLS and CDR2 as YYNGEE. V shed 0 bases, J shed 5 bases, and the junction held 6 bases outside the gene matches. The CDR3 spans 15 residues. The CDR3 is CASSVEGQGAETQYF. CDR3 in DNA: TGTGCCAGCAGCGTAGAAGGACAGGGTGCGGAGACCCAGTACTTC.

CDR3 DNA sequence: TGTGCCAGCAGTCGGGACAGGACTACTTTCGGCGGTTATAATTCACCCCTCCACTTT. Protein product: CASSRDRTTFGGYNSPLHF. This rearrangement joins TRBV28 to TRBJ1-6; 8 bases are a match to TRBD1. V lost 5 bases and J lost 4; bases outside the gene matches: 16. The CDR3 is 19 amino acids. Germline values: CDR1 MDHEN, CDR2 SYDVKM.

The genes are TRBV9 and TRBJ1-6; 7 positions match TRBD1. CDR3 size: 15 residues. Germline V gene data show CDR1 as SGDLS and CDR2 as YYNGEE. V was pared by 2 bases and J by 8 bases, with 7 bases of the junction left unmatched. The DNA of the CDR3 is TGTGCCAGCAGCGTCACGACAGGGTCGGATTCACCCCTCCACTTT. This encodes CASSVTTGSDSPLHF.

This clone appeared a single time. The chain carries TRBV5-1 and TRBJ1-4, with D possibly matching TRBD1 (5 bases). Germline assignment: CDR1 SGHRS and CDR2 YFSETQ. Deletions cut 0 bases from V and 0 bases from J, with 9 bases between. This CDR3 contains 16 residues. The CDR3 spells CASSLVTGATNEKLFF. The CDR3, as DNA: TGCGCCAGCAGCTTGGTCACAGGAGCAACTAATGAAAAACTGTTTTTT. The full variable domain, with the rest looked up from reference TRBV5-1 and TRBJ1-4, is KAGVTQTPRYLIKTRGQQVTLSCSPISGHRSVSWYQQTPGQGLQFLFEYFSETQRNKGNFPGRFSGRQFSNSRSEMNVSTLELGDSALYLCASSLVTGATNEKLFFGSGTQLSVL.

V and J are TRBV10-3 and TRBJ1-1; 10 positions agree with TRBD1. V was pared by 6 bases and J by 0 bases, with 4 bases of the junction left unmatched. Germline assignment: CDR1 ENHRY and CDR2 SYGVKD. This CDR3 region has 15 residues. The CDR3 bases are TGTGCCATCAGGAGGACAGGGGGAATGAACACTGAAGCTTTCTTT. Its translation is CAIRRTGGMNTEAFF.

This chain links TRBV28 with TRBJ1-1; 8 nucleotides agree with TRBD1. V shed 6 bases, J shed 0 bases, and the junction held 6 bases outside the gene matches. CDR1 is MDHEN, CDR2 SYDVKM, per germline. CDR3 length: 15 residues. CDR3 in DNA: TGTGCCAGCAGCCATAGGACAGGGTTGAACACTGAAGCTTTCTTT. This sequence encodes CASSHRTGLNTEAFF. The full variable domain, with the rest looked up from reference TRBV28 and TRBJ1-1, is DVKVTQSSRYLVKRTGEKVFLECVQDMDHENMFWYRQDPGLGLRLIYFSYDVKMKEKGDIPEGYSVSREKKERFSLILESASTNQTSMYLCASSHRTGLNTEAFFGQGTRLTVV.

Here the CDR3 reads CASIRGQWDTIYF. CDR3 sequence (DNA): TGTGCCAGCATAAGGGGGCAGTGGGACACCATATATTTT. The chain has TRBV6-1 and TRBJ1-3; 7 bases are shared with TRBD1. The V gene end was trimmed by 7 bases and the J gene end by 8 bases; junction bases not matched to a gene: 8. Germline V CDR1 and CDR2: MNHNS, SASEGT. The CDR3 sequence is 13 residues long.

The chain recombines TRBV27 with TRBJ1-5, with 10 bases identical to TRBD1. CDR1 and CDR2 from the germline V gene are MNHEY and SMNVEV (reference sequence). The CDR3 is 13 residues long. The V and J ends lost 8 bases and 7 bases, in that order; junction bases with no gene match: 5. This CDR3 reads CASSWDRGQPQHF. The CDR3 DNA sequence: TGTGCCAGCTCCTGGGACAGGGGACAGCCCCAGCATTTT.

The CDR3 region is CASSLASGTGYTF. CDR3 in DNA: TGCGCCAGCAGCTTGGCTTCGGGTACTGGCTACACCTTC. The chain has TRBV5-1 and TRBJ1-2; D ambiguous. The ends were cut back, 0 bases at V and 7 bases at J, with 10 bases in the middle. Germline V gene data show CDR1 as SGHRS and CDR2 as YFSETQ. The CDR3 contains 13 residues.

The chain is built from TRBV5-1 and TRBJ1-1; 11 bases match TRBD1. In germline, CDR1 is SGHRS, CDR2 YFSETQ. V lost 3 bases and J lost 3; bases outside the gene matches: 4. The CDR3 is 15 amino acids. The CDR3, as DNA: TGCGCCAGCAGCTACCCGGGACAGGGGGACACTGAAGCTTTCTTT. Protein: CASSYPGQGDTEAFF. The full variable domain, in which reference TRBV5-1 and TRBJ1-1 provide the parts outside the CDR3, is KAGVTQTPRYLIKTRGQQVTLSCSPISGHRSVSWYQQTPGQGLQFLFEYFSETQRNKGNFPGRFSGRQFSNSRSEMNVSTLELGDSALYLCASSYPGQGDTEAFFGQGTRLTVV.

The rearrangement uses TRBV21-1 and TRBJ1-3; TRBD1 reflects the table's D call only, with no check against the DNA. TRBV21-1 is designated a pseudogene. The CDR3 is 18 amino acids. CDR3 protein: CASSKKPDSMPSGNTIYF. The CDR3 DNA reads TGTGCCAGCAGCAAAAAACCGGACAGCATGCCATCTGGAAACACCATATATTTT.

V is TRBV7-9 and J is TRBJ2-3; D gene unclear. Germline V gene lookup returns CDR1 SEHNR and CDR2 FQNEAQ (reference sequence). Trimming shortened V by 5 bases and J by 3 bases, and 12 bases separated the two germline ends. This CDR3 has 14 amino acids. Here the CDR3 DNA reads TGTGCCAGCAGCCCCCCCGTTATGACAGATACGCAGTATTTT. Translation: CASSPPVMTDTQYF.

The V gene is TRBV5-6, the J gene TRBJ2-7; D remains unclear. The CDR3 sequence is 13 residues long. The ends were cut back, 0 bases at V and 1 base at J, with 5 bases in the middle. Germline lookup yields CDR1 SGHDT and CDR2 YYEEEE. The CDR3 reads CASSLDGSYEQYF. CDR3 nucleotides: TGTGCCAGCAGCTTGGACGGTTCCTACGAGCAGTACTTC.